The 15 T cell receptor beta chains reported below all come from one sample, sequenced in a study of identical twins. TCRdb passed the 5' RACE reads through MiXCR, listing each CDR3 protein once. Found here are under 500,000 distinct CDR3 sequences, about 13% of them singletons; the top ten hold approximately 0.98%. These same records also appear under a second study, on yellow fever vaccine responses in identical twins.

Source material: CD4+ T cells sorted from blood. Source of these receptors: a woman younger than 30 in good health.

This clonotype appeared many times. The rearrangement uses TRBV18 and TRBJ2-5; D is unresolved. This CDR3 has 14 residues. In germline, CDR1 is KGHSH, CDR2 LQKENI. The ends were cut back, 2 bases at V and 4 bases at J, with 11 bases in the middle. This CDR3 reads CASSPSTVGETQYF. CDR3 nucleotides: TGTGCCAGCTCACCATCCACAGTCGGAGAGACCCAGTACTTC.

Only a few counts were recorded for this clonotype. The V call is TRBV5-1, the J call TRBJ2-3; D may be TRBD1 (7 bases). This CDR3 is built from 16 residues. Looked up from germline, CDR1 is SGHRS and CDR2 is YFSETQ. The V end was cut by 0 bases, the J end by 4 bases, with 15 bases between. CDR3 sequence reads: CASSLDGGQGADTQYF. CDR3 nucleotides: TGCGCCAGCAGCTTGGACGGGGGTCAGGGGGCAGATACGCAGTATTTT.

The V call is TRBV5-1, the J call TRBJ1-1; 8 bases are a match to TRBD1. CDR3 length: 15 amino acids. Per the germline V gene, CDR1 is SGHRS and CDR2 is YFSETQ. V was clipped by 3 bases and J by 1 base; unmatched bases: 5. The DNA of the CDR3 is TGCGCCAGCAGCTGGGGGGACAGGAAGAACACTGAAGCTTTCTTT. It specifies CASSWGDRKNTEAFF.

The chain links TRBV5-1 to TRBJ2-1; weak D call: TRBD2 (5 bases). The ends were cut back, 4 bases at V and 1 base at J, with 15 bases in the middle. This CDR3 comprises 16 residues. Germline CDR1 reads SGHRS; CDR2 reads YFSETQ. DNA of the CDR3: TGCGCCAGCAGCCCCTCTGGAGGAACGTCCTACAATGAGCAGTTCTTC. Its translation: CASSPSGGTSYNEQFF.

This clonotype was found many times. The V call is TRBV14, the J call TRBJ2-1; 8 bases map to TRBD2. V shed 1 base and J 8 bases; nucleotides not matched to a gene: 4. CDR1 is SGHDN, CDR2 FVKESK, per germline. This CDR3 comprises 14 residues. CDR3 amino acids: CASSQGGRLDEQFF. CDR3 coding DNA: TGTGCCAGCAGCCAAGGCGGGAGGTTAGATGAGCAGTTCTTC. The full variable domain, rest sourced from reference TRBV14 and TRBJ2-1, is EAGVTQFPSHSVIEKGQTVTLRCDPISGHDNLYWYRRVMGKEIKFLLHFVKESKQDESGMPNNRFLAERTGGTYSTLKVQPAELEDSGVYFCASSQGGRLDEQFFGPGTRLTVL.

This clonotype has a handful of counts. The chain couples TRBV5-5 to TRBJ2-1; no reliable D call. Trimming took 4 bases from V and 3 from J, leaving 14 bases between them. The CDR3 has 15 amino acids. CDR1 and CDR2 from the germline V gene are SGHKS and YYEKEE (reference sequence). The CDR3 here is CASSDRSTLYNEQFF. CDR3 nucleotides: TGTGCCAGCAGCGATAGGTCCACCCTCTACAATGAGCAGTTCTTC.

The chain joins TRBV12-3 or TRBV12-4 to TRBJ2-7, with D maybe TRBD1 (6 bases). CDR3 length equals 16 residues. Trimming left V 5 bases short and J 7 bases short, with 24 bases between. This chain's CDR3 is CASSHAGLGAAFEQYF. The DNA of the CDR3 is TGTGCCAGCAGTCACGCGGGTCTGGGGGCGGCCTTTGAGCAGTACTTC.

This clonotype was detected a few times. This chain uses TRBV29-1 with TRBJ2-7, with D perhaps TRBD1 (6 bases). The CDR3 extends over 12 amino acids. The V end was cut by 4 bases, the J end by 5 bases, with 12 bases between. Germline V gene sequence: CDR1 SQVTM, CDR2 ANQGSEA. CDR3 in DNA: TGCAGCGTTGTAACAGGGATCAACGAGCAGTACTTC. Translation: CSVVTGINEQYF.

This clonotype was counted at least ten times. This chain links TRBV20-1 with TRBJ2-4; D unresolved. The CDR3 extends over 14 amino acids. Trimming shortened V by 6 bases and J by 0 bases, and 12 bases separated the two germline ends. Germline CDR1 is DFQATT and CDR2 is SNEGSKA (reference sequence). The CDR3 protein is CSAWNSGAKNIQYF. CDR3 nucleotides: TGCAGTGCCTGGAATTCGGGAGCCAAAAACATTCAGTACTTC.

This chain uses TRBV29-1 with TRBJ2-1; 9 positions match TRBD2. Germline V gives CDR1 SQVTM, CDR2 ANQGSEA. The V and J ends lost 6 bases and 8 bases, in that order; junction bases with no gene match: 23. CDR3 length equals 18 residues. The CDR3 here is CSVAGTDSNSGRAYEQFF. Written as DNA, the CDR3 is TGCAGCGTGGCCGGGACAGACTCGAATAGCGGGAGAGCTTATGAGCAGTTCTTC.

The table lists this clonotype with many counts. This chain links TRBV12-3 or TRBV12-4 with TRBJ2-3; D remains ambiguous. Trimming took 6 bases from V and 2 from J, leaving 6 bases between them. The CDR3 has 12 residues. Written as DNA, the CDR3 is TGTGCCAGCAGGGGGATCACAGATACGCAGTATTTT. Translated: CASRGITDTQYF.

The V call is TRBV4-3, the J call TRBJ2-2; no definite D call. CDR3 size: 15 residues. V lost 2 bases to trimming and J lost 3 bases, with 10 bases between them. Germline V gene data show CDR1 as LGHNA and CDR2 as YSLEER. The CDR3, as DNA: TGCGCCAGCAGCCAATCGGCCAGCTACACCGGGGAGCTGTTTTTT. Translating gives CASSQSASYTGELFF.

This clonotype was picked up a small number of times. The chain recombines TRBV7-9 with TRBJ2-1; 10 bases match TRBD2. Losses at the gene ends were 2 bases for V and 8 bases for J; bases not matched to a gene: 6. Germline V lookup: CDR1 SEHNR, CDR2 FQNEAQ (reference sequence). CDR3 length equals 15 residues. CDR3 residues: CASSLPSGGADEQFF. The DNA for the CDR3 is TGTGCCAGCAGCTTACCAAGCGGGGGGGCCGATGAGCAGTTCTTC.

This clonotype was counted between two and nine times. The chain combines TRBV20-1 with TRBJ2-1; TRBD2 matches at 15 bases. The germline V gene encodes CDR1 DFQATT and CDR2 SNEGSKA (reference sequence). The CDR3 totals 16 residues. V lost 6 bases, J lost 8 bases, and 11 bases stayed unmatched. The CDR3 loop reads CSAPPRTSGGAYEQFF. The CDR3, as DNA: TGCAGTGCGCCACCTAGGACTAGCGGGGGGGCGTATGAGCAGTTCTTC.

This clonotype was counted a few times. The gene calls are TRBV6-2 or TRBV6-3 and TRBJ2-3; 11 bases fit TRBD1. J lost 6 bases, V lost 7 bases, and 12 bases had no gene match. Germline V gives CDR1 MNHEY, CDR2 SVGEGT. This CDR3 region has 16 residues. CDR3 residues: CASNTLDGQGADTQYF. CDR3 bases: TGTGCCAGCAACACACTAGATGGACAGGGGGCGGATACGCAGTATTTT.